This T cell receptor beta chain was captured in a study of blood T cell repertoires in COVID-19. This CDR3 is 14 amino acids long. V dropped 4 bases and J dropped 8 bases, with 14 bases sitting between them. Looked up from germline, CDR1 is LGHDT and CDR2 is YNNKEL (reference sequence). Authors' analysis steps: Amplified reference gene primers provided the basis for estimating nucleated cell counts. Sequencing was performed with immunoSEQ multiplex PCR; in TCRdb, only in-frame clones are kept and a portion is missing. D and trimming were read from the DNA, whereas the V and J calls and clone size are those reported in that table. The table includes some 200,000 clones, 65% to 90% detected once. The cohort comprised adults aged 18 to 89 years residing in approximately 25 US areas. Categorization into cohorts depended on clinical history that participants reported.

The clonotype was recovered from a woman in her sixties or seventies with acute COVID-19. This rearrangement joins TRBV3-1 (or the pseudogene TRBV3-2) to TRBJ1-4; TRBD1 is a possible D gene (5 bases). The material sequenced was PBMCs or T cells enriched from blood (not recorded which). The CDR3 protein is CASSPPIRGEKLFF. DNA for the CDR3: TGTGCCAGCAGCCCACCGATACGGGGGGAAAAACTGTTTTTT.